These 30 T cell receptor beta chains came from one sample sequenced in a study of blood T cell repertoires in COVID-19. Some clones are missing from TCRdb's copy, which holds only in-frame ones; the method was immunoSEQ multiplex PCR. The sample lists nearly 200,000 clones; about 89% were seen once. Material for sequencing was PBMCs or T cells enriched from blood (not recorded which). These receptors originate from a woman under 30 who had recovered from COVID-19.

The chain's CDR3 is CASSAASYGYTF. In DNA, the CDR3 is TGTGCCAGTAGTGCCGCCAGCTATGGCTACACCTTC. The genes are TRBV19 and TRBJ1-2; no definite D call. V was pared by 5 bases and J by 4 bases, with 8 bases between. CDR1 and CDR2 (germline): LNHDA, SQIVND (reference sequence). This CDR3 has 12 residues.

The chain employs TRBV6-1 and TRBJ2-5, with 8 bases lining up with TRBD2. This CDR3 spans 17 amino acids. V was clipped by 4 bases and J by 5 bases; unmatched bases: 15. Looked up from germline, CDR1 is MNHNS and CDR2 is SASEGT. CDR3 in DNA: TGTGCCAGCAGTGCCCTACTGGGCGGGGGGCCTTTGGAGACCCAGTACTTC. Protein product: CASSALLGGGPLETQYF.

The rearrangement uses TRBV29-1 and TRBJ2-2; maybe TRBD1 (5 bases). The length of the CDR3 is 13 residues. V was trimmed by 3 bases and J by 0 bases, leaving 5 bases between them. Per germline, CDR1 SQVTM and CDR2 ANQGSEA. This CDR3 is CSVDRANTGELFF. The CDR3 DNA sequence: TGCAGCGTTGACAGGGCGAACACCGGGGAGCTGTTTTTT.

The genes are TRBV6-5 and TRBJ1-2; D might be TRBD1 (5 bases). The V end lost 5 bases, the J end lost 8 bases, and 15 bases lay between the germline ends. Germline-derived CDR1 and CDR2 are MNHEY and SVGAGI. The CDR3 length is 13 residues. This CDR3 reads CASSQGGEGGYTF. The DNA for the CDR3 is TGTGCCAGCAGTCAGGGAGGAGAGGGCGGCTACACCTTC.

The chain links TRBV19 to TRBJ2-2, with 7 bases identical to TRBD1. The CDR3 loop spans 16 amino acids. V gave up 3 bases and J gave up 5 bases; unmatched junction bases: 9. The germline V gene encodes CDR1 LNHDA and CDR2 SQIVND (reference sequence). CDR3 bases: TGTGCCAGTAGTATGGGGGACAGTGTGAGGACCGGGGAGCTGTTTTTT. Encoded protein: CASSMGDSVRTGELFF.

The V and J genes are TRBV7-2 and TRBJ2-5; TRBD1 might be the D (5 bases). The CDR3 covers 14 residues. V gave up 5 bases and J gave up 2 bases, with 12 bases separating them. In germline, CDR1 is SGHTA, CDR2 FQGNSA. The CDR3 nucleotides read TGTGCCAGCAGCCCTACCAGGGCACAAGAGACCCAGTACTTC. It specifies CASSPTRAQETQYF.

The CDR3 DNA sequence: TGTGCCAGCAGTGATGAGGACACCTACGAGCAGTACTTC. As protein: CASSDEDTYEQYF. V usage is TRBV6-4 and J usage is TRBJ2-7; tentative D call: TRBD1 (5 bases). Germline V lookup: CDR1 MRHNA, CDR2 SNTAGT. Trimming removed 3 bases at V and 2 bases at J, with 8 bases between. This CDR3 has 13 amino acids.

The rearrangement joins TRBV5-4 to TRBJ2-3, with D perhaps matching TRBD2 (5 bases). The V and J ends lost 4 bases and 4 bases respectively, with 16 bases between them. CDR1 and CDR2 (germline): SGHNT, YYREEE (reference sequence). The CDR3 has 15 amino acids. The CDR3 sequence is CASSPDRGTADTQYF. For the CDR3, the DNA is TGTGCCAGCAGCCCGGACCGGGGAACGGCAGATACGCAGTATTTT.

This clone was recorded once. This chain links TRBV28 with TRBJ1-2; 8 bases fit TRBD1. There are 16 residues in the CDR3. The germline CDR1 and CDR2 sequences are MDHEN and SYDVKM. J was trimmed by 4 bases and V by 2 bases; bases with no gene match: 9. CDR3 in DNA: TGTGCCAGCAGTTTACGGTGGCGGGACAGGACCTATGGCTACACCTTC. Translating gives CASSLRWRDRTYGYTF.

This clone was detected a few times. The chain combines TRBV7-3 with TRBJ1-1; no reliable D call. CDR1 and CDR2 from the germline V gene are SGHTA and FQGTGA. With 5 bases removed from V and 1 base from J, the gap between germline ends came to 8 bases. The CDR3 consists of 13 residues. The CDR3 nucleotides are TGTGCCAGCAGCCGCCAGGAGAACACTGAAGCTTTCTTT. It translates to CASSRQENTEAFF.

The rearrangement uses TRBV19 and TRBJ2-6; perhaps TRBD1 as D (5 bases). CDR1 LNHDA and CDR2 SQIVND come from the germline V gene (reference sequence). V lost 11 bases and J 1 base, leaving 9 bases between the germline ends. The CDR3 has 13 amino acids. The CDR3 spells CACRVSGANVLTF. CDR3 coding DNA: TGTGCCTGCAGGGTTTCTGGGGCCAACGTCCTGACTTTC.

V and J are TRBV3-1 (or the pseudogene TRBV3-2) and TRBJ2-7; TRBD1 might be the D (6 bases). Germline values: CDR1 LGHDT, CDR2 YNNKEL (reference sequence). V lost 0 bases to trimming and J lost 7 bases, with 19 bases between them. The CDR3 length is 16 residues. This chain's CDR3 is CASSQDEAGAQGEQYF. Written as DNA, the CDR3 is TGTGCCAGCAGCCAAGATGAGGCAGGGGCCCAGGGAGAGCAGTACTTC.

V gene TRBV27 combines with J gene TRBJ2-3, with TRBD2 identical over 9 bases. After removal of 3 bases from V and 2 bases from J, the junction contained 3 bases not matched to a gene. The CDR3 covers 15 residues. Germline loops: CDR1 MNHEY, CDR2 SMNVEV (reference sequence). For the CDR3, the DNA is TGTGCCAGCAGTTTCCTAGCGGGGTTCACAGATACGCAGTATTTT. Translation: CASSFLAGFTDTQYF.

The chain combines TRBV28 with TRBJ1-1, with a weak D call TRBD1 (6 bases). CDR1 is MDHEN, CDR2 SYDVKM, per germline. The CDR3 loop spans 15 amino acids. V dropped 3 bases and J dropped 3 bases, with 14 bases sitting between them. The CDR3 is CASSFPRDTHTEAFF. CDR3 in DNA: TGTGCCAGCAGTTTTCCCCGGGACACCCACACTGAAGCTTTCTTT.

The chain combines TRBV7-3 with TRBJ1-1; D ambiguous. Germline loops: CDR1 SGHTA, CDR2 FQGTGA. V was shortened by 1 base and J by 0 bases, with 6 bases between the two germline ends. This CDR3 spans 14 amino acids. The CDR3 region is CASSLSQMNTEAFF. CDR3 in DNA: TGTGCCAGCAGCTTAAGTCAAATGAACACTGAAGCTTTCTTT.

Only one count was recorded for this clone. In the same sample, other DNA sequences code for this CDR3. CDR3 amino acids: CASSSGVNQPQHF. CDR3 nucleotide sequence: TGTGCCAGCAGTTCCGGTGTCAATCAGCCCCAGCATTTT. The chain combines TRBV6-5 with TRBJ1-5, with D unresolved. The CDR3 length is 13 residues. Germline V gives CDR1 MNHEY, CDR2 SVGAGI. V lost 4 bases and J lost 3, with 7 bases in between.

V is TRBV6-5 and J is TRBJ1-4, with D possibly matching TRBD1 (5 bases). Germline V gene lookup returns CDR1 MNHEY and CDR2 SVGAGI. V dropped 6 bases and J dropped 0 bases, with 8 bases sitting between them. This CDR3 is built from 14 residues. The CDR3 DNA sequence: TGTGCCAGCAGAGACAGTGCAACTAATGAAAAACTGTTTTTT. This sequence encodes CASRDSATNEKLFF.

The gene calls are TRBV27 and TRBJ2-7; 12 nucleotides agree with TRBD2. This CDR3 is 15 amino acids long. CDR1 and CDR2 from the germline V gene are MNHEY and SMNVEV (reference sequence). V dropped 5 bases and J dropped 3; count of bases not matched to a gene: 5. The CDR3 DNA follows: TGTGCCAGCAGTCTGCTACTAGCGGGGGGCTACGAGCAGTACTTC. Translation: CASSLLLAGGYEQYF.

This chain links TRBV2 with TRBJ2-1; possible D gene TRBD2, 6 bases. The V end was cut by 3 bases, the J end by 0 bases, with 15 bases between. This CDR3 is 17 amino acids long. Germline CDR1 reads SNHLY; CDR2 reads FYNNEI. The CDR3 spells CASSEGGWYSSYNEQFF. The CDR3 DNA reads as TGTGCCAGCAGTGAGGGGGGTTGGTATAGCTCCTACAATGAGCAGTTCTTC.

The chain couples TRBV20-1 to TRBJ2-5; D is perhaps TRBD1 (6 bases). V was shortened by 7 bases and J by 5 bases, with 8 bases between the two germline ends. Germline assignment: CDR1 DFQATT and CDR2 SNEGSKA (reference sequence). The CDR3 spans 10 residues. CDR3 residues: CSVTGETQYF. The CDR3 DNA sequence: TGCAGTGTCACAGGGGAGACCCAGTACTTC.

This chain joins TRBV5-4 and TRBJ1-4; weak D call: TRBD1 (6 bases). Trimming took off 4 bases at V and 8 bases at J, with 18 bases between the two ends. CDR1 is SGHNT and CDR2 is YYREEE in the germline V gene (reference sequence). The CDR3 runs to 15 residues. The CDR3 coding sequence is TGTGCCAGCAGCCAATCAGAGGACAGATACGAAAAACTGTTTTTT. This encodes CASSQSEDRYEKLFF.

The chain has TRBV7-9 and TRBJ1-4, with a possible D match to TRBD1 (5 bases). Trimming took off 3 bases at V and 8 bases at J, with 22 bases between the two ends. The CDR3 runs 17 residues. Germline V gene sequence: CDR1 SEHNR, CDR2 FQNEAQ (reference sequence). DNA of the CDR3: TGTGCCAGCAGCTTTCGCGGACAAGGGACGGCGGGGGAAAAACTGTTTTTT. It translates to CASSFRGQGTAGEKLFF.

J is TRBJ2-7 and V is TRBV19; possibly TRBD1 for D (6 bases). The CDR3 is 15 residues long. V gave up 3 bases and J gave up 4 bases, with 16 bases separating them. Germline V gene sequence: CDR1 LNHDA, CDR2 SQIVND (reference sequence). CDR3 DNA sequence: TGTGCCAGTAGTATCAGGGACATCAACATTTACGAGCAGTACTTC. It codes for CASSIRDINIYEQYF. The variable domain in full, with the rest retrieved from reference TRBV19 and TRBJ2-7, is DGGITQSPKYLFRKEGQNVTLSCEQNLNHDAMYWYRQDPGQGLRLIYYSQIVNDFQKGDIAEGYSVSREKKESFPLTVTSAQKNPTAFYLCASSIRDINIYEQYFGPGTRLTVT.

This rearrangement joins TRBV4-1 to TRBJ2-3; TRBD2 aligns across 8 bases. The germline V gene encodes CDR1 MGHRA and CDR2 YSYEKL. Germline trimming cut 3 bases from V and 1 base from J; bases unmatched to any gene: 6. This CDR3 spans 16 amino acids. This CDR3 reads CASSHPTSEGTDTQYF. The CDR3 region has the DNA TGCGCCAGCAGCCATCCGACTAGCGAGGGCACAGATACGCAGTATTTT.

A remark on this clone: This specimen includes other DNA sequences encoding the same CDR3. The chain couples TRBV7-8 to TRBJ1-2, with 9 nucleotides matching TRBD1. Losses at the gene ends were 5 bases for V and 3 bases for J; bases not matched to a gene: 4. The CDR3 has 14 residues. Germline values: CDR1 SGHVS, CDR2 FQNEAQ. In nucleotides, the CDR3 is TGTGCCAGCAGCCCGGGACAGGGTGACTATGGCTACACCTTC. It is translated as CASSPGQGDYGYTF.

This clone was seen once. The chain couples TRBV28 to TRBJ1-4; weak D call: TRBD1 (6 bases). Between the trimmed V and J ends, which lost 5 bases and 6 bases, there was a span of 16 bases. Germline V gene lookup returns CDR1 MDHEN and CDR2 SYDVKM. The CDR3 sequence is 15 residues long. This CDR3 is CASSLLQGRHEKLFF. For the CDR3, the DNA is TGTGCCAGCAGTCTCCTACAGGGAAGGCATGAAAAACTGTTTTTT.

The rearrangement uses TRBV19 and TRBJ1-4, with TRBD1 identical over 8 bases. The J segment lost 4 bases and the V segment lost 9 bases, leaving 4 bases of the junction unmatched. Per germline, CDR1 LNHDA and CDR2 SQIVND (reference sequence). This CDR3 has 13 residues. The CDR3: CASSGGNNEKLFF. For the CDR3, the DNA is TGTGCCAGCTCAGGGGGCAATAATGAAAAACTGTTTTTT.

This chain connects TRBV29-1 to TRBJ1-2, with 11 bases matching TRBD1. Germline CDR1 reads SQVTM; CDR2 reads ANQGSEA. V lost 0 bases to trimming and J lost 4 bases; unmatched junction nucleotides: 13. CDR3 length: 18 residues. The CDR3 sequence is CSVEDRLGTGGRPYGYTF. The DNA for the CDR3 is TGCAGCGTTGAAGATCGTCTCGGGACAGGGGGACGCCCCTATGGCTACACCTTC.

This chain uses TRBV7-9 with TRBJ2-1; 12 nucleotides agree with TRBD2. The CDR3 is 14 amino acids. Germline CDR1 SEHNR, CDR2 FQNEAQ (reference sequence). Unmatched junction bases numbered 6, after V lost 7 bases and J lost 8 bases. The CDR3 DNA is TGTGCCAGCACCGGACTAGCGGGGTTGTATGAGCAGTTCTTC. Translation: CASTGLAGLYEQFF. The variable domain in full, with the rest retrieved from reference TRBV7-9 and TRBJ2-1, is DTGVSQNPRHKITKRGQNVTFRCDPISEHNRLYWYRQTLGQGPEFLTYFQNEAQLEKSRLLSDRFSAERPKGSFSTLEIQRTEQGDSAMYLCASTGLAGLYEQFFGPGTRLTVL.

V gene TRBV28 combines with J gene TRBJ1-1; TRBD1 matches 7 bases. The length of the CDR3 is 14 residues. Looked up from germline, CDR1 is MDHEN and CDR2 is SYDVKM. Trimming removed 5 bases from V and 3 bases from J; junction bases left unmatched: 6. CDR3 sequence reads: CASSQGGKDTEAFF. As DNA, the CDR3 is TGTGCCAGCAGTCAGGGGGGTAAGGACACTGAAGCTTTCTTT.